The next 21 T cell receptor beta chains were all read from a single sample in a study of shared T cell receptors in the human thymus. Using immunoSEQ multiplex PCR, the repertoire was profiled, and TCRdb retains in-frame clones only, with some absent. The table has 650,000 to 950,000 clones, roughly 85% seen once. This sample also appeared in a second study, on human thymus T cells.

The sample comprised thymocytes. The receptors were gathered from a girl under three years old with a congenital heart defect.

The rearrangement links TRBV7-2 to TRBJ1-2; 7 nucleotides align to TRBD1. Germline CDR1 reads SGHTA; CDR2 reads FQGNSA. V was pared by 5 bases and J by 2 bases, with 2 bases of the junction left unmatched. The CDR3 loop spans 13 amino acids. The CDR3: CASSVQGNYGYTF. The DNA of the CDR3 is TGTGCCAGCAGCGTACAGGGGAACTATGGCTACACCTTC.

The CDR3 sequence: CASRPHGGGLGGYEQYF. CDR3 DNA: TGTGCCAGCAGACCACACGGCGGGGGGCTGGGCGGGTACGAGCAGTACTTC. The chain has TRBV28 and TRBJ2-7; 8 bases agree with TRBD2. CDR3 length: 17 amino acids. V was pared by 6 bases and J by 4 bases, with 17 bases of the junction left unmatched. Germline lookup yields CDR1 MDHEN and CDR2 SYDVKM.

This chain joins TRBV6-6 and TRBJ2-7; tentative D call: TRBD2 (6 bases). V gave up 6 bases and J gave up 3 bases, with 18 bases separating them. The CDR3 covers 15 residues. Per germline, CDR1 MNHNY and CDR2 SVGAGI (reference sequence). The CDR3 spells CASRSSRRGLYEQYF. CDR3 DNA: TGTGCCAGCAGGTCGTCAAGACGGGGACTCTACGAGCAGTACTTC.

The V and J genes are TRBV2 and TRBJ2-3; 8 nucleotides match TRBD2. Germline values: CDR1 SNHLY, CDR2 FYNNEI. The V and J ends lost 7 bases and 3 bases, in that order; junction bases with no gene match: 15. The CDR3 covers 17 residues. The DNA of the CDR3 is TGTGCCAGCACGTTTCCGGGGGGGGAATTTAGTACAGATACGCAGTATTTT. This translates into CASTFPGGEFSTDTQYF.

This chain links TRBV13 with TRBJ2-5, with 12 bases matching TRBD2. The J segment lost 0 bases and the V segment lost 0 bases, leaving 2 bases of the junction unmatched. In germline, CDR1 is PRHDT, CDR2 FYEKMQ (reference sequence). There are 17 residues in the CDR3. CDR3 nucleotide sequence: TGTGCCAGCAGCTTAGGGGGACTAGCGGGCCACCAAGAGACCCAGTACTTC. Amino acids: CASSLGGLAGHQETQYF.

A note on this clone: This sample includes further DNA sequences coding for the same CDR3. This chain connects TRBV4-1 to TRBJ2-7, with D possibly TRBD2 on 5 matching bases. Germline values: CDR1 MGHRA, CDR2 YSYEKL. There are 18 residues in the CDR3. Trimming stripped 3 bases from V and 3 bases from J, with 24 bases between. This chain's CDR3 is CASSQSRTGFGPYYEQYF. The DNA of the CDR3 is TGCGCCAGCAGCCAGTCCCGGACGGGGTTTGGTCCCTACTACGAGCAGTACTTC.

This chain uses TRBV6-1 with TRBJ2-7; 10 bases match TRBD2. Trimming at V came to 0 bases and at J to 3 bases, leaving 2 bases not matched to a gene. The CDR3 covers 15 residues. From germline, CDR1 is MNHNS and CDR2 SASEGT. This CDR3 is CASSEALAGDYEQYF. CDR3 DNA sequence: TGTGCCAGCAGTGAAGCGCTAGCGGGGGACTACGAGCAGTACTTC.

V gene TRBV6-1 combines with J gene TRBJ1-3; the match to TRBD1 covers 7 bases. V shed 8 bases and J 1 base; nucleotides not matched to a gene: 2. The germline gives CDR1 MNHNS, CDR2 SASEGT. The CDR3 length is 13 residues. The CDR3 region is CASQQGSGNTIYF. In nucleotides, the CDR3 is TGTGCCAGCCAACAGGGGTCTGGAAACACCATATATTTT.

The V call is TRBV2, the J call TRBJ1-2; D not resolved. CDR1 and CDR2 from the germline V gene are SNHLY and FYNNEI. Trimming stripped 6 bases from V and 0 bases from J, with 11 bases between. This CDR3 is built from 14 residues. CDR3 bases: TGTGCCAGCAGATTCAGAACACCTAACTATGGCTACACCTTC. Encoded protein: CASRFRTPNYGYTF. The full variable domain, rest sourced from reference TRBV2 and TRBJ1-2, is EPEVTQTPSHQVTQMGQEVILRCVPISNHLYFYWYRQILGQKVEFLVSFYNNEISEKSEIFDDQFSVERPDGSNFTLKIRSTKLEDSAMYFCASRFRTPNYGYTFGSGTRLTVV.

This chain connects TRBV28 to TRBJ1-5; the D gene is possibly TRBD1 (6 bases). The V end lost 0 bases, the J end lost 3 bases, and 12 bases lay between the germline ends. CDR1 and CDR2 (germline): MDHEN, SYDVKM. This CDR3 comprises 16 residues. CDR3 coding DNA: TGTGCCAGCAGTTTATGGACAGGTACCTTCAATCAGCCCCAGCATTTT. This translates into CASSLWTGTFNQPQHF.

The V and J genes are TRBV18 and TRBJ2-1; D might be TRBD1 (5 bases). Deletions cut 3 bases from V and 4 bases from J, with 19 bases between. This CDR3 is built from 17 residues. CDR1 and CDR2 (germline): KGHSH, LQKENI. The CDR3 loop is CASSPLPSQGPYNEQFF. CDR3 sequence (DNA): TGTGCCAGCTCACCCCTACCCTCCCAGGGCCCGTACAATGAGCAGTTCTTC.

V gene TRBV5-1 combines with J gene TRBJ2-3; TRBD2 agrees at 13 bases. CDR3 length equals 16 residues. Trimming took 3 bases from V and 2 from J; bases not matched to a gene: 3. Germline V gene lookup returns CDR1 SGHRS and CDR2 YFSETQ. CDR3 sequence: CASSSLAGGPTDTQYF. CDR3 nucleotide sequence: TGCGCCAGCAGCTCACTAGCGGGGGGGCCCACAGATACGCAGTATTTT. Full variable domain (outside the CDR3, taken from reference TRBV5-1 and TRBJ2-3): KAGVTQTPRYLIKTRGQQVTLSCSPISGHRSVSWYQQTPGQGLQFLFEYFSETQRNKGNFPGRFSGRQFSNSRSEMNVSTLELGDSALYLCASSSLAGGPTDTQYFGPGTRLTVL.

CDR3 loop: CASSLLTPPREGQNTEAFF. The CDR3 DNA follows: TGTGCCAGCAGTTTACTTACGCCCCCCAGGGAAGGCCAGAACACTGAAGCTTTCTTT. The V call is TRBV27, the J call TRBJ1-1; maybe TRBD1 (5 bases). The CDR3 sequence is 19 residues long. CDR1 and CDR2 from the germline V gene are MNHEY and SMNVEV (reference sequence). V was cut by 2 bases and J by 1 base, with 23 bases left in between.

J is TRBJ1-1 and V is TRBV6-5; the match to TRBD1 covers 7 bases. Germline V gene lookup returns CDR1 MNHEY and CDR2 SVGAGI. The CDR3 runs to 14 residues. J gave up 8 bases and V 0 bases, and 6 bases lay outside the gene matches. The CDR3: CASSYSNRQGEAFF. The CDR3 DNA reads TGTGCCAGCAGTTACTCGAACCGACAGGGAGAAGCTTTCTTT.

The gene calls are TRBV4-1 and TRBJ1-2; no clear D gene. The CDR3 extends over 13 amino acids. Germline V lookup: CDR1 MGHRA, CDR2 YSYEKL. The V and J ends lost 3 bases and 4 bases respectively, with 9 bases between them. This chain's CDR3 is CASSHSRFYGYTF. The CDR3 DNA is TGCGCCAGCAGCCACAGCAGGTTCTATGGCTACACCTTC.

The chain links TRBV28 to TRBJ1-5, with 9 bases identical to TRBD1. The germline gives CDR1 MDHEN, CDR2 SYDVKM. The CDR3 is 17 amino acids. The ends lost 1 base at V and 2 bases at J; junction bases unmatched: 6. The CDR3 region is CASSLFGRDRGNQPQHF. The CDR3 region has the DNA TGTGCCAGCAGTTTATTTGGTCGGGACAGGGGCAATCAGCCCCAGCATTTT.

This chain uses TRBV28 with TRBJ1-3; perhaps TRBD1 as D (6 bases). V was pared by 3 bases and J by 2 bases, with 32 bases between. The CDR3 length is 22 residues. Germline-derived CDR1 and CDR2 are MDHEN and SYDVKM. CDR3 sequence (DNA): TGTGCCAGCAGTTTCCCCCCCGAAGCAACATTGTTCCCCAGGGACACTGGAAACACCATATATTTT. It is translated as CASSFPPEATLFPRDTGNTIYF.

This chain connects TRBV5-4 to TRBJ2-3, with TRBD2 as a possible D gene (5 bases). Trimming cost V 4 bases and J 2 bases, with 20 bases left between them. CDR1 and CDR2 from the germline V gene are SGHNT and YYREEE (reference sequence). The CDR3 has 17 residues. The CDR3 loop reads CASSPAEERPITDTQYF. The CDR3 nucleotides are TGTGCCAGCAGCCCGGCTGAGGAGCGGCCCATCACAGATACGCAGTATTTT.

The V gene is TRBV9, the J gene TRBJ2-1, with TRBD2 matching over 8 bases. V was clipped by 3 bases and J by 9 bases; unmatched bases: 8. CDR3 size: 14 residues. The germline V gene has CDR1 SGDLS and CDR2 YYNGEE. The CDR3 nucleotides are TGTGCCAGCAGCGCCGTCGGACTAGCCGGTGAGCAGTTCTTC. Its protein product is CASSAVGLAGEQFF.

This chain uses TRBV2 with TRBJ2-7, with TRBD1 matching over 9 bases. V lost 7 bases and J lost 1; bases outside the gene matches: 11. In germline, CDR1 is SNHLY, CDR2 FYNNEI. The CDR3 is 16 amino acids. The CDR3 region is CASIDVQDRGSYEQYF. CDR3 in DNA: TGTGCCAGCATCGATGTTCAGGACAGGGGATCCTACGAGCAGTACTTC.

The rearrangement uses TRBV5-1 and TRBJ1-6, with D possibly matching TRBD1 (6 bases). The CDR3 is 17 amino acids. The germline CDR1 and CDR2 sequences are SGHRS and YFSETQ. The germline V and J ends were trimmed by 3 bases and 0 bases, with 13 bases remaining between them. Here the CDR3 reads CASSSTRTDSYNSPLHF. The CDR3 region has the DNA TGCGCCAGCAGCTCAACAAGGACAGACTCCTATAATTCACCCCTCCACTTT.